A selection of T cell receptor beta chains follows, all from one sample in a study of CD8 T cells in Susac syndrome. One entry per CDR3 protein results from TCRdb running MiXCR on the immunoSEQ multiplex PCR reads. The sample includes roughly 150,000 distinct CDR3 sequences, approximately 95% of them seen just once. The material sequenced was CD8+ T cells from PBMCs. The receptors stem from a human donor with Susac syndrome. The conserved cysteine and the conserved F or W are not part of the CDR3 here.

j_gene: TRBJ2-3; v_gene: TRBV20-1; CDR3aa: SAHPGTASVDTQY
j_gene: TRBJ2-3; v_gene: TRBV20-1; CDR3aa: SARSLGTQY
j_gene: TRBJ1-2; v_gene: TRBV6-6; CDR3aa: ASIDQGSYGYT
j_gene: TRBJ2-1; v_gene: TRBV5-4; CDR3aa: ASSLRRPGQNAFSYNEQF
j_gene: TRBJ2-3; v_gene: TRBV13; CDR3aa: ASRQVDTQY
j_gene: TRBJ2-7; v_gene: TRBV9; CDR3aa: ASSVGHQDYEQY
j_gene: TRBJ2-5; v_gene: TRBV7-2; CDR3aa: ASSLGGWWHETQY
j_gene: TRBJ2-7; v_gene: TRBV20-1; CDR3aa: SASGARVYEQY
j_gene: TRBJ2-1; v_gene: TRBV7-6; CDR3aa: ASSLVPESSYNEQF
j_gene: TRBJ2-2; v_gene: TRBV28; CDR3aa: ASRRGQGSTGELF
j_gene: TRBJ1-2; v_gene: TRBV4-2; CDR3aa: ASSPLRQGAPGYT
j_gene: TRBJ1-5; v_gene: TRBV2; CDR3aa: ACRGPGQLHQPQH
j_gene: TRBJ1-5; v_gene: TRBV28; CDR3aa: ASSADRGIGQPQH
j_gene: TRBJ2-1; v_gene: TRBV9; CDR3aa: ASSTGSGVNNEQF
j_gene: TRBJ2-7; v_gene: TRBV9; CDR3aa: ASSPFSLSGSVQEQY
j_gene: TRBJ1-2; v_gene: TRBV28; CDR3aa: ASRSLGLNYGYT
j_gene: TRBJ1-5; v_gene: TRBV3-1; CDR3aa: ASSQGTGVSNQPQH
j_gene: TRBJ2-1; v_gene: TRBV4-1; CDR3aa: ASSQDLAASLLNEQF
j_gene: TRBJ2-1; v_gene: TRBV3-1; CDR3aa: ASSQDRRGSPPMDEQF
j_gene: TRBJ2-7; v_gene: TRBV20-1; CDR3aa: SARPVEGYEQY
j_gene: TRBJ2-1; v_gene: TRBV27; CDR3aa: ASIPWASGYNEQF
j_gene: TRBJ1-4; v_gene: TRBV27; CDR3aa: ASSFQGKLF
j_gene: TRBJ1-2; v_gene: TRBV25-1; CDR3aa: ASSVGPTAYGYT
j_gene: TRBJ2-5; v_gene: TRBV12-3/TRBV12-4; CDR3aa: ASSFSGAGEETQY
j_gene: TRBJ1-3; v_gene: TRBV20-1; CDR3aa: SAKGTDSGNTIY
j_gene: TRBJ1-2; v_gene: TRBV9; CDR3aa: ASSAPGQGPYGYT
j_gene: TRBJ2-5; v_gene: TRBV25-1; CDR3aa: ASSEYGWQDRETQY
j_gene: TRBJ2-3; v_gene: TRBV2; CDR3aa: ASSPSGLAGTDTQY
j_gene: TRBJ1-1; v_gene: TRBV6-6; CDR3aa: ASTPVGALEAF
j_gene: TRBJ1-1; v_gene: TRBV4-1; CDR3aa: ASSQGWGGNTEAF
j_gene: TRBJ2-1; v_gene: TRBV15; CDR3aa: ATSKGGTGASGNEQF
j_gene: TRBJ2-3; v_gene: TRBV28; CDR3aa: ASSLGLYTDTQY
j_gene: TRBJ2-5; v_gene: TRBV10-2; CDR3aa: ASTVAPIKETQY
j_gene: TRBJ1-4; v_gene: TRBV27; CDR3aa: ASSSTGTGNEKLF
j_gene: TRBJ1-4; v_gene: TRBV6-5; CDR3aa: ATCGAVPTNEKLF
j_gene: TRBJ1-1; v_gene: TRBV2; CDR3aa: ASKRGGQGTGEAF
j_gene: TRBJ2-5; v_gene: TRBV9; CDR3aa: ASSIGSQETQY
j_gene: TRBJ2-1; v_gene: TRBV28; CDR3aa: ASSFLSRFEQF
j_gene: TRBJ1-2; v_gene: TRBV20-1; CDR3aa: SASAGYT
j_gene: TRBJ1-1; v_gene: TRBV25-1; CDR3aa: ASSGGPEAF
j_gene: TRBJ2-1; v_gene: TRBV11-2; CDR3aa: ASSLVRDEQF